Shown below are 32 T cell receptor beta chains from a single sample sequenced in a study of vaccination and CD4 T cells after COVID-19. Sequenced with the Oncomine TCR Beta short-read assay was DNA taken from cultured CD4+ T cells. TCRdb redid the calling of the PCR reads with MiXCR, one entry per CDR3 protein. The repertoire holds over 10,000 distinct CDR3 sequences, with roughly 37% as singletons. No antigens are known for them. The treatment: approximately nine-day PBMC culture with coronavirus spike peptide pools or control peptides (ViraFEST assay). The sample taken for sequencing was CD4+ T cells from blood, cultured in vitro. The receptors originated from a human donor who had recovered from COVID-19.

The chain recombines TRBV19 with TRBJ2-3, with D possibly being TRBD2 (5 bases). The CDR3 sequence is 15 residues long. Germline V CDR1 and CDR2: LNHDA, SQIVND (reference sequence). Between the trimmed V and J ends, which lost 5 bases and 4 bases, there was a span of 16 bases. In nucleotides, the CDR3 is TGTGCCAGTAGTCGAACTCGGGGTAGAGCAGATACGCAGTATTTT. It is translated as CASSRTRGRADTQYF.

CDR3 sequence: CASTRNSGSSYNEQFF. CDR3 DNA sequence: TGTGCCAGCACCCGGAATAGCGGAAGCTCCTACAATGAGCAGTTCTTC. This chain joins TRBV6-1 and TRBJ2-1, with D maybe TRBD2 (6 bases). The CDR3 has 16 residues. Between the trimmed V and J ends, which lost 7 bases and 0 bases, there was a span of 16 bases. The germline V gene has CDR1 MNHNS and CDR2 SASEGT.

The V gene is TRBV7-9, the J gene TRBJ1-5; 8 bases line up with TRBD1. V shed 4 bases and J 4 bases; nucleotides not matched to a gene: 6. CDR3 length: 15 residues. The germline gives CDR1 SEHNR, CDR2 FQNEAQ (reference sequence). CDR3 loop: CASSSTGGGNQPQHF. In DNA form, the CDR3 reads TGTGCCAGCAGCTCCACAGGGGGGGGAAATCAGCCCCAGCATTTT.

This clonotype was observed a handful of times. The J gene is TRBJ2-5, the V gene TRBV12-3 or TRBV12-4; D is uncertain. Trimming removed 3 bases from V and 3 bases from J, with 14 bases in between. The CDR3 has 15 residues. CDR3: CASSFGDNGKETQYF. DNA for the CDR3: TGTGCCAGCAGTTTTGGTGACAATGGGAAAGAGACCCAGTACTTC.

J is TRBJ1-6 and V is TRBV2, with D unresolved. The germline gives CDR1 SNHLY, CDR2 FYNNEI. This CDR3 has 11 residues. CDR3 protein: CAKGRDSPLHF. Written as DNA, the CDR3 is TGTGCGAAAGGGAGGGATTCACCCCTCCACTTT.

The DNA of the CDR3 is TGTGCCAGCAGTTGGAAAGGGACAGACCAGGGCTACACCTTC. Amino acids: CASSWKGTDQGYTF. The chain links TRBV6-5 to TRBJ1-2, with 7 bases identical to TRBD1. Trimming removed 4 bases from V and 8 bases from J; junction bases left unmatched: 10. The CDR3 runs to 14 residues. Germline V gene lookup returns CDR1 MNHEY and CDR2 SVGAGI.

The V and J genes are TRBV5-1 and TRBJ2-7; no clear D gene. This CDR3 has 14 residues. Trimming left V 2 bases short and J 0 bases short, with 9 bases between. The V gene's germline CDR1 is SGHRS and CDR2 YFSETQ. CDR3 sequence: CASSLSWSSYEQYF. DNA for the CDR3: TGCGCCAGCAGCTTATCTTGGTCCTCCTACGAGCAGTACTTC.

The rearrangement joins TRBV7-8 to TRBJ2-1; weak D call: TRBD2 (6 bases). Germline CDR1 SGHVS, CDR2 FQNEAQ. Deletions cut 6 bases from V and 6 bases from J, with 12 bases between. There are 13 residues in the CDR3. The CDR3 DNA is TGTGCCAGCAGATGGGACTTGCTCAATGAGCAGTTCTTC. Its protein is CASRWDLLNEQFF. Full variable domain (outside the CDR3, taken from reference TRBV7-8 and TRBJ2-1): GAGVSQSPRYKVAKRGQDVALRCDPISGHVSLFWYQQALGQGPEFLTYFQNEAQLDKSGLPSDRFFAERPEGSVSTLKIQRTQQEDSAVYLCASRWDLLNEQFFGPGTRLTVL.

The CDR3 coding sequence is TGTGCCAGCAGCCTAGAACCATCCCCCCAAAACATTCAGTACTTC. Translated, it gives CASSLEPSPQNIQYF. This chain connects TRBV7-3 to TRBJ2-4; no clear D gene. The CDR3 has 15 residues. Germline CDR1 reads SGHTA; CDR2 reads FQGTGA. Trimming took off 5 bases at V and 5 bases at J, with 16 bases between the two ends.

The sample holds a few counts of this clonotype. V is TRBV20-1 and J is TRBJ1-2, with D uncertain. Germline CDR1 is DFQATT and CDR2 is SNEGSKA (reference sequence). V was pared by 0 bases and J by 8 bases, with 10 bases between. The CDR3 contains 12 residues. CDR3 sequence (DNA): TGCAGTGCTAGAGATCCGGGCCGGGGCTACACCTTC. It codes for CSARDPGRGYTF.

This clonotype appeared a few times. This chain uses TRBV6-5 with TRBJ1-4; D not resolved. Deletions cut 0 bases from V and 7 bases from J, with 9 bases between. This CDR3 has 14 amino acids. Per the germline V gene, CDR1 is MNHEY and CDR2 is SVGAGI. In nucleotides, the CDR3 is TGTGCCAGCAGTTACTCGACCGCTAGTGAAAAACTGTTTTTT. Protein: CASSYSTASEKLFF.

As for this clonotype: The junction shows a germline mismatch at one end, possibly a read error. V is TRBV6-2 or TRBV6-3 and J is TRBJ1-2; possibly TRBD1 for D (5 bases). The CDR3 spans 15 residues. Germline-derived CDR1 and CDR2 are MNHEY and SVGEGT. For the CDR3, the DNA is TGTGCCATCAGTGAGTGGGGGGAAGGGAACTATGGCTACACCTTC. It encodes CAISEWGEGNYGYTF.

This clonotype was counted between two and nine times. V usage is TRBV7-3 and J usage is TRBJ1-6, with D possibly being TRBD1 (5 bases). The germline CDR1 and CDR2 sequences are SGHTA and FQGTGA. This CDR3 is built from 15 residues. V was trimmed by 2 bases and J by 7 bases, leaving 12 bases between them. CDR3 sequence (DNA): TGTGCCAGCAGCTTATTTGCAGGGAACAATTCACCCCTCCACTTT. Its translation is CASSLFAGNNSPLHF. The entire variable domain, with the rest obtained from reference TRBV7-3 and TRBJ1-6, is as follows: GAGVSQTPSNKVTEKGKYVELRCDPISGHTALYWYRQSLGQGPEFLIYFQGTGAADDSGLPNDRFFAVRPEGSVSTLKIQRTERGDSAVYLCASSLFAGNNSPLHFGNGTRLTVT.

The rearrangement uses TRBV29-1 and TRBJ2-7, with D maybe TRBD2 (6 bases). The germline V gene has CDR1 SQVTM and CDR2 ANQGSEA. The V end was cut by 5 bases, the J end by 3 bases, with 17 bases between. The CDR3 totals 14 residues. CDR3: CSVNHSGPNYEQYF. DNA for the CDR3: TGCAGCGTTAACCATAGCGGACCTAACTACGAGCAGTACTTC.

The table lists this clonotype with a few counts. The V call is TRBV7-9, the J call TRBJ1-2; a possible D gene is TRBD1 (5 bases). Germline lookup yields CDR1 SEHNR and CDR2 FQNEAQ (reference sequence). The CDR3 totals 15 residues. V was trimmed by 3 bases and J by 8 bases, leaving 19 bases between them. The CDR3 loop reads CASSFRAGSRLGYTF. The CDR3 bases are TGTGCCAGCAGCTTTCGGGCAGGGTCTCGATTAGGCTACACCTTC.

The gene calls are TRBV5-8 and TRBJ1-6; D is unresolved. Trimming removed 7 bases at V and 0 bases at J, with 11 bases between. This CDR3 has 15 amino acids. CDR1 SGHTS and CDR2 YDEGEE come from the germline V gene. CDR3 protein: CASPARSSYNSPLHF. CDR3 sequence (DNA): TGTGCCAGCCCTGCGAGGAGCTCCTATAATTCACCCCTCCACTTT.

The chain carries TRBV12-3 or TRBV12-4 and TRBJ2-1; TRBD2 matches at 8 bases. The CDR3 has 15 amino acids. J gave up 5 bases and V 2 bases, and 5 bases lay outside the gene matches. For the CDR3, the DNA is TGTGCCAGCAGTTTACCCGCGGGAGGCGACAATGAGCAGTTCTTC. Translating it yields CASSLPAGGDNEQFF.

This clonotype was seen only a few times. The genes are TRBV20-1 and TRBJ2-3; D may be TRBD2 (5 bases). Germline V lookup: CDR1 DFQATT, CDR2 SNEGSKA (reference sequence). The CDR3 has 14 residues. V gave up 2 bases and J gave up 2 bases, with 11 bases separating them. CDR3 sequence reads: CSARPVGVTDTQYF. The CDR3 DNA follows: TGCAGTGCTAGACCCGTCGGGGTCACAGATACGCAGTATTTT.

This clonotype was detected a few times. The chain couples TRBV28 to TRBJ1-5; D gene unclear. The CDR3 runs to 15 residues. With 3 bases removed from V and 4 bases from J, the gap between germline ends came to 13 bases. Per germline, CDR1 MDHEN and CDR2 SYDVKM. CDR3 residues: CASSLSRLDNQPQHF. The CDR3 bases are TGTGCCAGCAGTTTGAGTCGGCTAGATAATCAGCCCCAGCATTTT.

The rearrangement links TRBV19 to TRBJ2-7; TRBD1 or TRBD2 may be the D gene (6 bases each). The CDR3 is 14 amino acids. Trimming took 5 bases from V and 3 from J, leaving 14 bases between them. The V gene's germline CDR1 is LNHDA and CDR2 SQIVND (reference sequence). The CDR3 region is CASSGRDKHYEQYF. The CDR3 DNA sequence: TGTGCCAGTAGTGGGCGGGACAAGCACTACGAGCAGTACTTC.

This clonotype was seen a handful of times. This chain uses TRBV2 with TRBJ2-5; D unclear. CDR1 is SNHLY and CDR2 is FYNNEI in the germline V gene. The CDR3 has 14 amino acids. The V gene lost 4 bases and the J gene lost 2 bases, with 11 bases spanning the gap. The CDR3 DNA is TGTGCCAGCAGTGCCATGCGCCGGCAAGAGACCCAGTACTTC. Residues: CASSAMRRQETQYF. The full variable domain, in which reference TRBV2 and TRBJ2-5 provide the parts outside the CDR3, is EPEVTQTPSHQVTQMGQEVILRCVPISNHLYFYWYRQILGQKVEFLVSFYNNEISEKSEIFDDQFSVERPDGSNFTLKIRSTKLEDSAMYFCASSAMRRQETQYFGPGTRLLVL.

This clonotype has only a few counts. The chain couples TRBV19 to TRBJ1-5; D is unclear. CDR1 and CDR2 from the germline V gene are LNHDA and SQIVND (reference sequence). The CDR3 consists of 15 residues. The germline V and J ends were trimmed by 2 bases and 0 bases, with 8 bases remaining between them. The CDR3 reads CASSITVNSNQPQHF. The CDR3 coding sequence is TGTGCCAGTAGTATAACAGTTAATAGCAATCAGCCCCAGCATTTT.

The V and J genes are TRBV11-2 and TRBJ2-7, with D unclear. Germline V CDR1 and CDR2: SGHAT, FQNNGV. This CDR3 has 14 amino acids. Deletions cut 2 bases from V and 2 bases from J, with 10 bases between. The chain's CDR3 is CASSLSRITYEQYF. Here the CDR3 DNA reads TGTGCCAGCAGCTTAAGCAGGATAACCTACGAGCAGTACTTC. The full variable domain, rest sourced from reference TRBV11-2 and TRBJ2-7, is EAGVAQSPRYKIIEKRQSVAFWCNPISGHATLYWYQQILGQGPKLLIQFQNNGVVDDSQLPKDRFSAERLKGVDSTLKIQPAKLEDSAVYLCASSLSRITYEQYFGPGTRLTVT.

This clonotype has only one observation. The chain uses TRBV15 and TRBJ1-2; D gene ambiguous. The CDR3 runs 12 residues. Trimming pared 1 base from V and 6 bases from J, leaving 6 bases between. In germline, CDR1 is LNHNV, CDR2 YYDKDF (reference sequence). CDR3 sequence (DNA): TGTGCCACCAGCAGAGTGAAAAATGGCTACACCTTC. It yields the protein CATSRVKNGYTF.

The chain couples TRBV7-2 to TRBJ2-1, with TRBD2 matching over 9 bases. This CDR3 has 15 amino acids. Germline V lookup: CDR1 SGHTA, CDR2 FQGNSA. The ends lost 3 bases at V and 5 bases at J; junction bases unmatched: 5. The DNA for the CDR3 is TGTGCCAGCAGCTTTAGGCTAGCGGGGAACAATGAGCAGTTCTTC. Protein sequence: CASSFRLAGNNEQFF.

This clonotype was seen only a few times. J is TRBJ2-2 and V is TRBV6-1; 7 positions agree with TRBD2. V shed 1 base and J 5 bases; nucleotides not matched to a gene: 16. Per the germline V gene, CDR1 is MNHNS and CDR2 is SASEGT. The CDR3 extends over 19 amino acids. CDR3 coding DNA: TGTGCCAGCAGTGAAGGGTTTTGGGTACTAGCGAGGAGAACCGGGGAGCTGTTTTTT. It translates to CASSEGFWVLARRTGELFF.

The chain recombines TRBV19 with TRBJ1-5; D is undetermined. Germline CDR1 LNHDA, CDR2 SQIVND (reference sequence). The V and J ends lost 3 bases and 4 bases respectively, with 7 bases between them. CDR3 length: 13 amino acids. The CDR3 bases are TGTGCCAGTAGTATCGAGTCGAATCAGCCCCAGCATTTT. It codes for CASSIESNQPQHF. The whole variable domain, filled in from reference TRBV19 and TRBJ1-5, reads DGGITQSPKYLFRKEGQNVTLSCEQNLNHDAMYWYRQDPGQGLRLIYYSQIVNDFQKGDIAEGYSVSREKKESFPLTVTSAQKNPTAFYLCASSIESNQPQHFGDGTRLSIL.

This clonotype was seen a handful of times. The CDR3 nucleotides are TGTGCCAGCAGCTTGGGGGGGGTCGGAGAGACCCAGTACTTC. Translated, it gives CASSLGGVGETQYF. The chain recombines TRBV11-2 with TRBJ2-5; 7 positions agree with TRBD2. The CDR3 totals 14 residues. Germline trimming cut 3 bases from V and 4 bases from J; bases unmatched to any gene: 5. The germline CDR1 and CDR2 sequences are SGHAT and FQNNGV.

J is TRBJ2-1 and V is TRBV27; tentatively, D is TRBD2 (5 bases). The CDR3 has 14 amino acids. Germline lookup yields CDR1 MNHEY and CDR2 SMNVEV (reference sequence). The germline V and J ends were trimmed by 6 bases and 14 bases, with 23 bases remaining between them. The CDR3 reads CASRRTGIHFREFF. For the CDR3, the DNA is TGTGCCAGCAGACGGACCGGGATCCACTTCCGGGAGTTCTTC.

This clonotype has more than one count but fewer than ten. The chain recombines TRBV10-3 with TRBJ1-5; D perhaps matches TRBD1 (5 bases). The CDR3 contains 13 residues. Deletions cut 6 bases from V and 3 bases from J, with 9 bases between. Germline lookup yields CDR1 ENHRY and CDR2 SYGVKD. The CDR3 sequence: CAIRSGFNQPQHF. The CDR3 nucleotides are TGTGCCATCAGGTCAGGGTTCAATCAGCCCCAGCATTTT.

This clonotype was seen a handful of times. The chain links TRBV18 to TRBJ2-7; D gene uncertain. Germline V gene sequence: CDR1 KGHSH, CDR2 LQKENI. This CDR3 contains 13 residues. V was clipped by 0 bases and J by 4 bases, with 7 bases between them. CDR3 in DNA: TGTGCCAGCTCACCACCGGGTGCGTACGAGCAGTACTTC. It translates to CASSPPGAYEQYF.

This chain uses TRBV19 with TRBJ1-5; possible D gene TRBD1, 6 bases. V was cut by 4 bases and J by 2 bases, with 9 bases left in between. The germline CDR1 and CDR2 sequences are LNHDA and SQIVND (reference sequence). CDR3 length equals 14 residues. CDR3 amino acids: CASSKNRGNQPQHF. CDR3 nucleotide sequence: TGTGCCAGTAGTAAAAACAGGGGCAATCAGCCCCAGCATTTT. The variable domain in full, completed from reference TRBV19 and TRBJ1-5, reads DGGITQSPKYLFRKEGQNVTLSCEQNLNHDAMYWYRQDPGQGLRLIYYSQIVNDFQKGDIAEGYSVSREKKESFPLTVTSAQKNPTAFYLCASSKNRGNQPQHFGDGTRLSIL.